What follows are 27 T cell receptor beta chains derived from one specimen sequenced in a study of identical twins (TCRdb year 2016). Library construction relied on 5' RACE. Instrument used: Illumina HiSeq 2000. TCRdb applied fastp at Q25 and MiXCR to the public reads, then kept only in-frame beta chains. Rows are combined by CDR3 protein, so each entry shows the most common genes and DNA. A total of 450,000 to 600,000 distinct CDR3 sequences appear in this sample, 20% to 25% of them only once. Clones ranked in the top ten supply approximately 0.52% of the sample. These data were also reused for a study on yellow fever vaccine responses in identical twins.

Material for sequencing was CD4+ T cells sorted from blood. These receptors originate from a woman between 18 and 29 years old in good health.

This clonotype was detected a few times. CDR3 amino acids: CASSNLYEQYF. CDR3 coding DNA: TGCGCCAGCAGTAACCTTTACGAGCAGTACTTC. The J gene is TRBJ2-7, the V gene TRBV5-1, with D unresolved. The germline gives CDR1 SGHRS, CDR2 YFSETQ. The V gene lost 5 bases and the J gene lost 4 bases, with 7 bases spanning the gap. This CDR3 spans 11 amino acids. The complete variable domain, with remaining parts taken from reference TRBV5-1 and TRBJ2-7, reads KAGVTQTPRYLIKTRGQQVTLSCSPISGHRSVSWYQQTPGQGLQFLFEYFSETQRNKGNFPGRFSGRQFSNSRSEMNVSTLELGDSALYLCASSNLYEQYFGPGTRLTVT.

The chain uses TRBV24-1 and TRBJ2-1; tentative D call: TRBD2 (5 bases). With 3 bases removed from V and 12 bases from J, the gap between germline ends came to 14 bases. Germline V gene data show CDR1 as KGHDR and CDR2 as SFDVKD. This CDR3 contains 13 residues. CDR3 DNA sequence: TGTGCCACCAGTGATGATACTAGACATGGGCAGTTCTTC. Translating gives CATSDDTRHGQFF.

This clonotype has more than one count but fewer than ten. The chain recombines TRBV29-1 with TRBJ2-2; D is undetermined. Looked up from germline, CDR1 is SQVTM and CDR2 is ANQGSEA. Trimming took 5 bases from V and 1 from J, leaving 8 bases between them. CDR3 length: 13 residues. The CDR3 DNA is TGCAGCGTTATGGGGATGAACACCGGGGAGCTGTTTTTT. Translated, it gives CSVMGMNTGELFF.

The table lists this clonotype with many counts. This chain uses TRBV5-1 with TRBJ1-1; possible D gene TRBD1, 6 bases. CDR1 and CDR2 (germline): SGHRS, YFSETQ. The CDR3 totals 13 residues. V lost 0 bases to trimming and J lost 6 bases, with 9 bases between them. The chain's CDR3 is CASSLEQGPEAFF. The CDR3 DNA follows: TGCGCCAGCAGCTTGGAACAGGGCCCTGAAGCTTTCTTT.

The chain combines TRBV12-3 or TRBV12-4 with TRBJ1-1; D is ambiguous. V was pared by 8 bases and J by 6 bases, with 10 bases between. The CDR3 runs 11 residues. As DNA, the CDR3 is TGTGCCAGCCAAATCCGGGCTGAAGCTTTCTTT. Its translation is CASQIRAEAFF.

The CDR3 is CASSQVGTLDYEQYF. Here the CDR3 DNA reads TGTGCCAGCAGCCAAGTAGGGACACTGGACTACGAGCAGTACTTC. The chain carries TRBV3-1 and TRBJ2-7, with TRBD1 as a possible D gene (6 bases). This CDR3 is 15 amino acids long. Looked up from germline, CDR1 is LGHDT and CDR2 is YNNKEL (reference sequence). Trimming took 1 base from V and 3 from J, leaving 13 bases between them.

J is TRBJ2-1 and V is TRBV15; D uncertain. The CDR3 is 16 residues long. Germline V CDR1 and CDR2: LNHNV, YYDKDF (reference sequence). The V end was cut by 3 bases, the J end by 3 bases, with 15 bases between. The DNA of the CDR3 is TGTGCCACCAGCAGTCCCGGGCCTTATAACTACAATGAGCAGTTCTTC. Translation: CATSSPGPYNYNEQFF.

This clonotype was seen at least ten times. The genes are TRBV7-9 and TRBJ1-2, with D uncertain. Germline values: CDR1 SEHNR, CDR2 FQNEAQ (reference sequence). V shed 0 bases and J shed 1 base, with 0 bases lying between them. CDR3 length: 12 amino acids. The CDR3, as DNA: TGTGCCAGCAGCTTAGCTAACTATGGCTACACCTTC. This encodes CASSLANYGYTF.

The V gene is TRBV28, the J gene TRBJ2-1; TRBD1 matches 7 bases. V lost 5 bases to trimming and J lost 7 bases; unmatched junction nucleotides: 11. CDR1 is MDHEN and CDR2 is SYDVKM in the germline V gene. The CDR3 totals 15 residues. CDR3 DNA sequence: TGTGCCAGCAGTCCCCAACATGACAGGGTAAATGAGCAGTTCTTC. The encoded protein is CASSPQHDRVNEQFF.

This chain uses TRBV7-9 with TRBJ1-3; D call uncertain. CDR1 is SEHNR, CDR2 FQNEAQ, per germline (reference sequence). The CDR3 runs 14 residues. V was trimmed by 6 bases and J by 4 bases, leaving 13 bases between them. CDR3 protein: CASRYAGSGNTIYF. The CDR3 region has the DNA TGTGCCAGCAGATACGCGGGGTCCGGAAACACCATATATTTT.

This clonotype has a handful of counts. The CDR3 here is CASSLGDRSSYNEQFF. The CDR3 DNA reads TGCGCCAGCAGCTTGGGGGACAGGAGCTCCTACAATGAGCAGTTCTTC. The gene calls are TRBV5-1 and TRBJ2-1; 8 bases align to TRBD1. CDR3 size: 16 residues. V shed 0 bases, J shed 0 bases, and the junction held 2 bases outside the gene matches. CDR1 SGHRS and CDR2 YFSETQ come from the germline V gene.

This clonotype appeared a few times. The chain recombines TRBV10-3 with TRBJ2-3; D may be TRBD1 or TRBD2 (5 bases each). In germline, CDR1 is ENHRY, CDR2 SYGVKD. This CDR3 comprises 17 residues. Trimming stripped 2 bases from V and 0 bases from J, with 15 bases between. CDR3 coding DNA: TGTGCCATCAGTGAGGGGGCAGGGAGCAGCAGCACAGATACGCAGTATTTT. This encodes CAISEGAGSSSTDTQYF.

The rearrangement links TRBV5-1 to TRBJ2-7; the D gene could be TRBD1 or TRBD2 (5 bases each). V was cut by 3 bases and J by 0 bases, with 16 bases left in between. This CDR3 has 16 amino acids. Germline values: CDR1 SGHRS, CDR2 YFSETQ. The CDR3 here is CASSSSSLGTSYEQYF. The CDR3 DNA reads as TGCGCCAGCAGCTCCTCATCCCTGGGGACCTCCTACGAGCAGTACTTC.

The gene calls are TRBV3-1 and TRBJ2-1; D gene ambiguous. Germline assignment: CDR1 LGHDT and CDR2 YNNKEL (reference sequence). CDR3 size: 15 residues. V lost 3 bases and J lost 0, with 9 bases in between. CDR3 coding DNA: TGTGCCAGCAGCCACTACCTGAGCTCCTACAATGAGCAGTTCTTC. Protein product: CASSHYLSSYNEQFF.

This clonotype was recorded many times. This sequence joins TRBV5-1 and TRBJ1-4, with D unclear. Per the germline V gene, CDR1 is SGHRS and CDR2 is YFSETQ. Trimming removed 5 bases at V and 3 bases at J, with 8 bases between. The CDR3 is made up of 13 amino acids. The CDR3 DNA reads as TGCGCCAGCAGTACACTCTCTAATGAAAAACTGTTTTTT. Encoded protein: CASSTLSNEKLFF.

This chain links TRBV11-1 with TRBJ2-2; D ambiguous. The CDR3 sequence is 13 residues long. Trimming took 1 base from V and 6 from J, leaving 6 bases between them. Looked up from germline, CDR1 is SGHAT and CDR2 is FQDESV (reference sequence). The DNA of the CDR3 is TGTGCCAGCAGCTTAGGACCCCCCGGGGAGCTGTTTTTT. This codes for CASSLGPPGELFF.

The chain couples TRBV12-3 or TRBV12-4 to TRBJ2-1, with D possibly matching TRBD1 (6 bases). This CDR3 has 13 residues. Trimming cost V 5 bases and J 6 bases, with 11 bases left between them. This chain's CDR3 is CASSPTGSNEQFF. For the CDR3, the DNA is TGTGCCAGCAGTCCAACAGGGTCCAATGAGCAGTTCTTC.

V is TRBV2 and J is TRBJ2-3; a weak D match, TRBD2 (5 bases). V was cut by 4 bases and J by 0 bases, with 17 bases left in between. CDR3 length equals 17 residues. CDR1 is SNHLY and CDR2 is FYNNEI in the germline V gene. The CDR3 region has the DNA TGTGCCAGCAGTGGTCTCCGTGGGAGATTTAGCACAGATACGCAGTATTTT. As protein: CASSGLRGRFSTDTQYF.

The chain is built from TRBV2 and TRBJ2-1, with D unresolved. The V and J ends lost 5 bases and 0 bases respectively, with 11 bases between them. Per germline, CDR1 SNHLY and CDR2 FYNNEI. This CDR3 is built from 15 residues. The CDR3 loop reads CASSPPPGSYNEQFF. The CDR3 nucleotides are TGTGCCAGCAGTCCGCCCCCCGGCTCCTACAATGAGCAGTTCTTC. Complete variable domain (other parts from reference TRBV2 and TRBJ2-1): EPEVTQTPSHQVTQMGQEVILRCVPISNHLYFYWYRQILGQKVEFLVSFYNNEISEKSEIFDDQFSVERPDGSNFTLKIRSTKLEDSAMYFCASSPPPGSYNEQFFGPGTRLTVL.

This clonotype was detected only a few times. This chain links TRBV7-2 with TRBJ1-5; D is unclear. This CDR3 contains 15 residues. V lost 6 bases to trimming and J lost 5 bases, with 17 bases between them. Germline V lookup: CDR1 SGHTA, CDR2 FQGNSA. The CDR3 is CASRVSVGRDQPQHF. The CDR3 bases are TGTGCCAGCAGGGTGTCCGTAGGACGGGATCAGCCCCAGCATTTT.

This clonotype was detected a few times. J is TRBJ2-1 and V is TRBV20-1; unclear D gene. CDR1 is DFQATT, CDR2 SNEGSKA, per germline (reference sequence). The CDR3 is 14 residues long. V was cut by 3 bases and J by 0 bases, with 9 bases left in between. The CDR3 DNA reads as TGCAGTGCTAGGGCGCCTATCTCCTACAATGAGCAGTTCTTC. Translating gives CSARAPISYNEQFF.

This sequence joins TRBV6-1 and TRBJ1-5; maybe TRBD1 (6 bases). V was trimmed by 1 base and J by 1 base, leaving 11 bases between them. CDR1 is MNHNS, CDR2 SASEGT, per germline. The CDR3 runs 16 residues. The CDR3 sequence: CASSEVWGQSNQPQHF. The CDR3 DNA follows: TGTGCCAGCAGTGAAGTATGGGGGCAGAGCAATCAGCCCCAGCATTTT.

This chain's CDR3 is CSAPGLAGTDTQYF. As DNA, the CDR3 is TGCAGTGCCCCGGGACTAGCGGGTACAGATACGCAGTATTTT. The V call is TRBV20-1, the J call TRBJ2-3, with 12 bases identical to TRBD2. The germline gives CDR1 DFQATT, CDR2 SNEGSKA (reference sequence). J was trimmed by 3 bases and V by 6 bases; bases with no gene match: 4. The CDR3 covers 14 residues.

In this sample, this clonotype turned up a few times. The CDR3 DNA follows: TGTGCCATCAGGACAGGGGAATGGGCAGATACGCAGTATTTT. Residues: CAIRTGEWADTQYF. V usage is TRBV10-3 and J usage is TRBJ2-3; TRBD1 matches 8 bases. The CDR3 extends over 14 amino acids. The V gene's germline CDR1 is ENHRY and CDR2 SYGVKD. Trimming at V came to 6 bases and at J to 4 bases, leaving 6 bases not matched to a gene.

The V and J genes are TRBV2 and TRBJ2-7; 11 positions agree with TRBD2. Germline-derived CDR1 and CDR2 are SNHLY and FYNNEI. Germline trimming cut 6 bases from V and 3 bases from J; bases unmatched to any gene: 7. The CDR3 is made up of 15 amino acids. Here the CDR3 reads CASRTPSGRNYEQYF. CDR3 in DNA: TGTGCCAGCAGAACCCCTAGCGGGAGGAACTACGAGCAGTACTTC. Combining the CDR3 with reference TRBV2 and TRBJ2-7 gives the whole variable domain EPEVTQTPSHQVTQMGQEVILRCVPISNHLYFYWYRQILGQKVEFLVSFYNNEISEKSEIFDDQFSVERPDGSNFTLKIRSTKLEDSAMYFCASRTPSGRNYEQYFGPGTRLTVT.

The chain uses TRBV5-6 and TRBJ2-4; maybe TRBD2 (6 bases). Per germline, CDR1 SGHDT and CDR2 YYEEEE. The V end lost 0 bases, the J end lost 6 bases, and 10 bases lay between the germline ends. There are 14 residues in the CDR3. Here the CDR3 reads CASSLGQTRNIQYF. In nucleotides, the CDR3 is TGTGCCAGCAGCTTGGGTCAGACTAGAAACATTCAGTACTTC.

This clonotype was found a few times. The chain joins TRBV28 to TRBJ2-4, with 10 bases aligning to TRBD2. The trim removed 2 bases at V and 4 bases at J, leaving 8 bases unmatched. The CDR3 is 17 residues long. Germline-derived CDR1 and CDR2 are MDHEN and SYDVKM. CDR3 protein: CASSLVSGGTGKNIQYF. CDR3 nucleotide sequence: TGTGCCAGCAGTTTAGTTAGCGGGGGGACAGGAAAAAACATTCAGTACTTC.